The clone carrying this T cell receptor beta chain was detected only a few times. Its specificity is unknown. Making use of molecular barcodes, quantitative 5'-RACE generated TCR beta libraries. TCRdb reprocessed the 5' RACE reads via MiXCR and lists one record per CDR3 protein. The table includes under 950,000 distinct CDR3 sequences, roughly 19% detected once. CDR3 length equals 14 residues. Trimming took off 7 bases at V and 1 base at J, with 11 bases between the two ends. The sample originates from a study of CD8 T cells in ankylosing spondylitis. Findings and limits, study-wide: Some motif variants were previously reported in reactive arthritis synovial fluid and blood. Reports say disease-linked clones showed up significantly more in matched ankylosing spondylitis synovial fluid. Ankylosing spondylitis blood appeared to be characterized by a TCR beta motif of eight highly homologous variants.

The sequencing sample was made of blood, either unsorted or a sorted T cell fraction (not recorded which). This sequence joins TRBV12-3 or TRBV12-4 and TRBJ1-3; D unresolved. The TCR comes from a male donor with ankylosing spondylitis. The CDR3 here is CASTRSGSGNTIYF. The CDR3 DNA follows: TGTGCCAGCACCCGTTCGGGTTCTGGAAACACCATATATTTT.